This T cell receptor beta chain was found in a study of T cell responses to AZD1222 COVID-19 vaccine. The trim removed 4 bases at V and 0 bases at J, leaving 7 bases unmatched. Germline values: CDR1 LGHDT, CDR2 YNNKEL (reference sequence). The CDR3 consists of 18 residues. Using immunoSEQ multiplex PCR, the repertoire was profiled, and TCRdb retains in-frame clones only, with some absent. This table has under 140,000 clones, 94% appearing once. The sequencing here drew on peripheral blood, taken 28 days after the second AZD1222 dose. The source of this sequence is an adult who received the AZD1222 COVID-19 vaccine. The V call is TRBV3-1 (or the pseudogene TRBV3-2), the J call TRBJ2-6; 9 bases are a match to TRBD2. CDR3 nucleotides: TGTGCCAGCAGCCTTAGCGGGAGCGAAATCTCTGGGGCCAACGTCCTGACTTTC. Amino acid sequence: CASSLSGSEISGANVLTF.